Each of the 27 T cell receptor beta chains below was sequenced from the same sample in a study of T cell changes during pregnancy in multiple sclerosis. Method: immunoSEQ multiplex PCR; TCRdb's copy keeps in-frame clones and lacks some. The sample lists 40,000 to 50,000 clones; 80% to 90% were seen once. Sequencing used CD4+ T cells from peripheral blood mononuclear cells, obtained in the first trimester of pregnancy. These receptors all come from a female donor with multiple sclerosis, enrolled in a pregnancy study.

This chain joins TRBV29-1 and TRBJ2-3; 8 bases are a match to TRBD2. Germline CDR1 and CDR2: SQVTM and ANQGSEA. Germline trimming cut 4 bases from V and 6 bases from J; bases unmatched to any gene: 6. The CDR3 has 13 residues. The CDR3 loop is CSVGPSGSDTQYF. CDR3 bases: TGCAGCGTTGGGCCTAGCGGGTCGGATACGCAGTATTTT.

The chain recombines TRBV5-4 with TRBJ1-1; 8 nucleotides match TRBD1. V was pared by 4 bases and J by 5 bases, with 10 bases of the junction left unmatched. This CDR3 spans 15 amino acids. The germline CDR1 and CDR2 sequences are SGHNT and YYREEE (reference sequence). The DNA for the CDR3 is TGTGCCAGCAGCCGAAATGGACAGGGAGGAACTGAAGCTTTCTTT. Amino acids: CASSRNGQGGTEAFF.

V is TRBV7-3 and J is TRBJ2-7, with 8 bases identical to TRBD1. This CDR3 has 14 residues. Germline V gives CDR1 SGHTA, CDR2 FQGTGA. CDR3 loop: CANFRGQASGEQYF. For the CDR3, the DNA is TGTGCAAATTTCCGGGGACAGGCGTCCGGGGAGCAGTACTTC.

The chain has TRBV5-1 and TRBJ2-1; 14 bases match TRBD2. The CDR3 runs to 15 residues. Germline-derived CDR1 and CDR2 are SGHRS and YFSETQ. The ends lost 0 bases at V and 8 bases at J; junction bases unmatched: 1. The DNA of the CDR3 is TGCGCCAGCAGCTTGGGACTAGCGGGAGGGGATGAGCAGTTCTTC. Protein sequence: CASSLGLAGGDEQFF. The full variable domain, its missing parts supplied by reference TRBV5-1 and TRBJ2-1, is KAGVTQTPRYLIKTRGQQVTLSCSPISGHRSVSWYQQTPGQGLQFLFEYFSETQRNKGNFPGRFSGRQFSNSRSEMNVSTLELGDSALYLCASSLGLAGGDEQFFGPGTRLTVL.

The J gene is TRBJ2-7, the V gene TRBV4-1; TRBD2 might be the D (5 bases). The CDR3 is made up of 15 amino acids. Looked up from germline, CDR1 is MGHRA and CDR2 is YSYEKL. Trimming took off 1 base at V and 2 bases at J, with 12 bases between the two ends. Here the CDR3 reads CASSQGNRETYEQYF. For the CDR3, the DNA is TGCGCCAGCAGCCAAGGTAATAGGGAGACCTACGAGCAGTACTTC.

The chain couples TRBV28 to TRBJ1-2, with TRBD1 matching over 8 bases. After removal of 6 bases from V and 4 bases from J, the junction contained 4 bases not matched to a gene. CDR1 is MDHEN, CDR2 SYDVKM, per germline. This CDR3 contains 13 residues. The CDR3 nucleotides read TGTGCCAGCAGATCCCAGGGGGCCTATGGCTACACCTTC. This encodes CASRSQGAYGYTF.

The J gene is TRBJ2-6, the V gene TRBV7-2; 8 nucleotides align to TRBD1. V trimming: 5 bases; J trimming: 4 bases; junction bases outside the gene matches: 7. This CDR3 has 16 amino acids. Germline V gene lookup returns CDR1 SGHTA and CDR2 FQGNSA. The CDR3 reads CASSSTTGAGANVLTF. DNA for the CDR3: TGTGCCAGCAGCAGCACGACAGGGGCCGGGGCCAACGTCCTGACTTTC.

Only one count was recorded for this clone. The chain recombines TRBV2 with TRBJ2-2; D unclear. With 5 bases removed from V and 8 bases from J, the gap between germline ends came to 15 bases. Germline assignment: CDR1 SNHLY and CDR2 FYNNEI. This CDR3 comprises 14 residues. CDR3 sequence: CASSIRSHGGELFF. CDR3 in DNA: TGTGCCAGCAGTATTAGAAGTCATGGTGGGGAGCTGTTTTTT.

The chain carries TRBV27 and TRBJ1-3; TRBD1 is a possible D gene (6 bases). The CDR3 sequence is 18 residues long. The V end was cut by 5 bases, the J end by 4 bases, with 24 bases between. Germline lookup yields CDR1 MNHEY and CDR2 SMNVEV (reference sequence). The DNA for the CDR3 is TGTGCCAGCAGTCGGACCACATCTCTGGGGGCGCTGGGAAACACCATATATTTT. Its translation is CASSRTTSLGALGNTIYF.

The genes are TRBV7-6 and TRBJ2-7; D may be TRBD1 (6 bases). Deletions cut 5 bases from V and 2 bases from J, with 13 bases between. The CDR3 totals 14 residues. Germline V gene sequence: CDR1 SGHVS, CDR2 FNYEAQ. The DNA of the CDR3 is TGTGCCAGCAGCCGATCAGGGGACACCTACGAGCAGTACTTC. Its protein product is CASSRSGDTYEQYF.

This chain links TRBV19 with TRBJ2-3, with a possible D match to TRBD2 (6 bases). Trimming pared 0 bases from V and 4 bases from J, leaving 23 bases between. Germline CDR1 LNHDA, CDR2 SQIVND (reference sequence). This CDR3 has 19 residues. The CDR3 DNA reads TGTGCCAGTAGTATAGACCTAAATACTCCGGGACTGAATCCAGATACGCAGTATTTT. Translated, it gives CASSIDLNTPGLNPDTQYF. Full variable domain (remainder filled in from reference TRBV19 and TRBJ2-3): DGGITQSPKYLFRKEGQNVTLSCEQNLNHDAMYWYRQDPGQGLRLIYYSQIVNDFQKGDIAEGYSVSREKKESFPLTVTSAQKNPTAFYLCASSIDLNTPGLNPDTQYFGPGTRLTVL.

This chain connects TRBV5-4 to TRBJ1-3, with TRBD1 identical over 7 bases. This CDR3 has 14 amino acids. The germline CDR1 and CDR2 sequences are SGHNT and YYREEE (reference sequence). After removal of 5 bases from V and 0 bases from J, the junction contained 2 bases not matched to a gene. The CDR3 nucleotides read TGTGCCAGCAGTTACAGGGGCTCTGGAAACACCATATATTTT. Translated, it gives CASSYRGSGNTIYF.

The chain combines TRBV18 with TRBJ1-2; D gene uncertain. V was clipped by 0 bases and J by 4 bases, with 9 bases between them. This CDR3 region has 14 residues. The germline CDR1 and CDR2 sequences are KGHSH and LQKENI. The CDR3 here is CASSPPISLYGYTF. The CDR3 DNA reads TGTGCCAGCTCACCACCGATCAGTCTCTATGGCTACACCTTC.

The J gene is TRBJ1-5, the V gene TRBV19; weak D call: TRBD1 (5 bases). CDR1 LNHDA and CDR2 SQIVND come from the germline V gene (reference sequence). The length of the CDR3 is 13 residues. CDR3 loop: CAPIGQGHQPQHF. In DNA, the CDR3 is TGTGCTCCTATAGGGCAGGGCCATCAGCCCCAGCATTTT. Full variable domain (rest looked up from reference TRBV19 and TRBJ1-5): DGGITQSPKYLFRKEGQNVTLSCEQNLNHDAMYWYRQDPGQGLRLIYYSQIVNDFQKGDIAEGYSVSREKKESFPLTVTSAQKNPTAFYLCAPIGQGHQPQHFGDGTRLSIL.

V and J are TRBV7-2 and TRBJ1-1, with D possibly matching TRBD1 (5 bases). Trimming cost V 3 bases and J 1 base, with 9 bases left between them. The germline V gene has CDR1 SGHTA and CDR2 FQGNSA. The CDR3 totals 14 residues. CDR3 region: CASSFIGGNTEAFF. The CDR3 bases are TGTGCCAGCAGCTTTATCGGGGGGAACACTGAAGCTTTCTTT.

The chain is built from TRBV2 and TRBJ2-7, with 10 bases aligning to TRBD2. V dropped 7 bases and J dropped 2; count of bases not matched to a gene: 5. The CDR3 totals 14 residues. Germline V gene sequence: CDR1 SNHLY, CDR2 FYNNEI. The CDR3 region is CASTRTSGTYEQYF. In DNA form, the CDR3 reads TGTGCCAGCACCCGGACTAGCGGCACCTACGAGCAGTACTTC.

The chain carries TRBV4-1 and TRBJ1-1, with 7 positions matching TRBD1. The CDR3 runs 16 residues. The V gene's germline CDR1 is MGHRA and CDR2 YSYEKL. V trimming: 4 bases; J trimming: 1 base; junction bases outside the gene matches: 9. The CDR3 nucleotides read TGCGCCAGCAGCCCGCCGTTGGGACAGCCGAACACTGAAGCTTTCTTT. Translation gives CASSPPLGQPNTEAFF.

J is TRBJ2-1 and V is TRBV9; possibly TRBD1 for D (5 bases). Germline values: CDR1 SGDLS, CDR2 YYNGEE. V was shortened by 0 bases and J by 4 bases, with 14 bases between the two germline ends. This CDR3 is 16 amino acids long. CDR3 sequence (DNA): TGTGCCAGCAGCGTAGCTAGTGGGGCTAAATACAATGAGCAGTTCTTC. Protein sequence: CASSVASGAKYNEQFF. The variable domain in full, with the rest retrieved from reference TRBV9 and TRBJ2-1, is DSGVTQTPKHLITATGQRVTLRCSPRSGDLSVYWYQQSLDQGLQFLIQYYNGEERAKGNILERFSAQQFPDLHSELNLSSLELGDSALYFCASSVASGAKYNEQFFGPGTRLTVL.

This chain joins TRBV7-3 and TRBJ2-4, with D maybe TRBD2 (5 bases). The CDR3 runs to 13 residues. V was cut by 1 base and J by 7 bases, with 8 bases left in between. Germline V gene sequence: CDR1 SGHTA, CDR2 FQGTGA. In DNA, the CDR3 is TGTGCCAGCAGCTTAAACGGGATTAACATTCAGTACTTC. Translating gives CASSLNGINIQYF.

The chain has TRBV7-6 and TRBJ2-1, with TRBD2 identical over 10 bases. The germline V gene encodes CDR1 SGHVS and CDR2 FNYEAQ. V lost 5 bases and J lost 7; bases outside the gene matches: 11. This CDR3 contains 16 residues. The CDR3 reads CASSERWASGSNEQFF. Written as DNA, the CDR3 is TGTGCCAGCAGCGAACGTTGGGCTAGCGGGAGTAATGAGCAGTTCTTC.

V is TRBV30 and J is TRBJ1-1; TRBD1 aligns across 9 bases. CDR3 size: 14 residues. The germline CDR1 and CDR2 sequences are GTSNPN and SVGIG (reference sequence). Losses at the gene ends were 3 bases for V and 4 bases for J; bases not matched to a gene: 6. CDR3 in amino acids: CAWRGDRAGTEAFF. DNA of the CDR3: TGTGCCTGGAGGGGGGACAGGGCTGGCACTGAAGCTTTCTTT.

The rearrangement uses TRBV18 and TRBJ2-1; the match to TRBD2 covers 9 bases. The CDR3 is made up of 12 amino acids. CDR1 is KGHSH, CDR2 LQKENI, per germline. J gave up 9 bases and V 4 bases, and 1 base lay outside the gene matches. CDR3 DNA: TGTGCCAGCTCACTAGCGGGAGTTGAGCAGTTCTTC. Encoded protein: CASSLAGVEQFF.

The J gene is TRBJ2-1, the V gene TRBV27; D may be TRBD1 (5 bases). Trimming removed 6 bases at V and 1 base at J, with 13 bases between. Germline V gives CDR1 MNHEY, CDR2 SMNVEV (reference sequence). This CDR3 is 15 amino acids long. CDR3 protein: CASRQGTFSYNEQFF. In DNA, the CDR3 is TGTGCCAGCAGGCAGGGTACTTTTTCCTACAATGAGCAGTTCTTC.

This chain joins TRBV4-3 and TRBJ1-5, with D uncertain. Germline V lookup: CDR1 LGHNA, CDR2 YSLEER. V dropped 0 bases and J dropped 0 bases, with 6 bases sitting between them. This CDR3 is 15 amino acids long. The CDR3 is CASSQERYSNQPQHF. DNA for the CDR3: TGCGCCAGCAGCCAAGAACGGTATAGCAATCAGCCCCAGCATTTT.

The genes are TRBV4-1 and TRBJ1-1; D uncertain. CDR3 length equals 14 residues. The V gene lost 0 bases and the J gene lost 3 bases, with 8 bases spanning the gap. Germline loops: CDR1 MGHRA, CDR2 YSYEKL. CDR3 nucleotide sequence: TGCGCCAGCAGCCAAGATAGAATGTACACTGAAGCTTTCTTT. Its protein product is CASSQDRMYTEAFF.

The DNA of the CDR3 is TGTGCCAGCAGCTTCGAGCAAATCCGGGACAGTGCCAACTATGGCTACACCTTC. Protein product: CASSFEQIRDSANYGYTF. The V and J genes are TRBV4-2 and TRBJ1-2, with 7 bases aligning to TRBD1. Losses at the gene ends were 5 bases for V and 2 bases for J; bases not matched to a gene: 17. The CDR3 consists of 18 residues. Germline assignment: CDR1 LGHNA and CDR2 YNFKEQ.

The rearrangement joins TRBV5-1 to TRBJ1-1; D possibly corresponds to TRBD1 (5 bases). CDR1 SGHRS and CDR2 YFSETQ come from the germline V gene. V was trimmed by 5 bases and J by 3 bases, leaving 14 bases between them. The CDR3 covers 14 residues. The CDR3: CASSGGVGDTEAFF. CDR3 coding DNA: TGCGCCAGCAGTGGAGGGGTCGGTGACACTGAAGCTTTCTTT.